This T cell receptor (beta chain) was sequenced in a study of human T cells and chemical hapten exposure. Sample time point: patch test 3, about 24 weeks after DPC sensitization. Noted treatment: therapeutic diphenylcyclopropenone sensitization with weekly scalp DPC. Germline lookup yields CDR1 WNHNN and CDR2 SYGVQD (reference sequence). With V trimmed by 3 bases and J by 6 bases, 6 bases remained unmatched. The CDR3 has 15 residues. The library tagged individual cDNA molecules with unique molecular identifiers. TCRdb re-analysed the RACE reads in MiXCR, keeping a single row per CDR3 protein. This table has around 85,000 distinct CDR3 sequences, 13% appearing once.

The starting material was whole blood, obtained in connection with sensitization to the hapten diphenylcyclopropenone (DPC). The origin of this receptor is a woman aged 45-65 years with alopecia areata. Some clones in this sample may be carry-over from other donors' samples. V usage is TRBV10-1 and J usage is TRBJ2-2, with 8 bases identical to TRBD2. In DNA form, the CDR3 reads TGCGCCAGCAGTGAAGAGACTAGCGTATCCGGGGAGCTGTTTTTT. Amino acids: CASSEETSVSGELFF.